The 22 T cell receptor beta chains reported below all come from one sample, sequenced in a study of spatial heterogeneity in lung cancer. TCRdb recomputed calls from the 5' RACE reads with MiXCR, one row per CDR3 protein. The data show around 110,000 distinct CDR3 sequences, 10% to 15% seen once. This sample's time point: blood at routine non-recurrence follow-up after resection. Tumor, nontumor lung or frozen PBMC supplied whole RNA that was sequenced unsorted. The sequencing here drew on PBMCs, taken at follow-up. The receptors stem from a male donor with early-stage non-small cell lung cancer.

In this sample, this clonotype turned up many times. The V and J genes are TRBV20-1 and TRBJ1-4, with D unresolved. Trimming stripped 0 bases from V and 5 bases from J, with 10 bases between. CDR3 length: 14 residues. CDR1 and CDR2 from the germline V gene are DFQATT and SNEGSKA (reference sequence). CDR3 DNA: TGCAGTGCTAGAGATAGTCGGTTGAATGAAAAACTGTTTTTT. Its protein product is CSARDSRLNEKLFF.

The chain has TRBV3-1 and TRBJ1-5; possible D gene TRBD1, 6 bases. The CDR3 runs to 14 residues. The V end lost 2 bases, the J end lost 6 bases, and 11 bases lay between the germline ends. CDR1 and CDR2 from the germline V gene are LGHDT and YNNKEL (reference sequence). The CDR3 DNA follows: TGTGCCAGCAGCCAATCACAAGGGGGTCAGCCCCAGCATTTT. It encodes CASSQSQGGQPQHF.

This clonotype was seen at least ten times. The gene calls are TRBV20-1 and TRBJ2-7; TRBD1 is a possible D gene (5 bases). CDR3 size: 13 residues. Germline CDR1 and CDR2: DFQATT and SNEGSKA (reference sequence). The germline V and J ends were trimmed by 3 bases and 2 bases, with 11 bases remaining between them. CDR3 amino acids: CSASSGLTYEQYF. The CDR3 DNA sequence: TGCAGTGCTAGTTCAGGGCTTACCTACGAGCAGTACTTC.

This clonotype came up a few times. The V and J genes are TRBV5-4 and TRBJ1-6, with D possibly matching TRBD1 (6 bases). Trimming pared 5 bases from V and 10 bases from J, leaving 10 bases between. In germline, CDR1 is SGHNT, CDR2 YYREEE (reference sequence). CDR3 size: 12 residues. The CDR3 region is CASRDSRSPLHF. CDR3 nucleotides: TGTGCCAGCAGGGACAGTCGATCACCCCTCCACTTT.

This clonotype has a count of ten or more. This rearrangement joins TRBV20-1 to TRBJ2-7; D gene uncertain. CDR1 and CDR2 (germline): DFQATT, SNEGSKA (reference sequence). The CDR3 has 12 amino acids. V lost 3 bases and J lost 6, with 12 bases in between. The CDR3 region has the DNA TGCAGTGCTAGTTCCCCGACGGTCGAGCAGTACTTC. Its protein product is CSASSPTVEQYF.

This clonotype showed up many times. The CDR3: CSASSGTGATEAFF. The CDR3 nucleotides are TGCAGCGCCAGCTCAGGGACAGGGGCCACTGAAGCTTTCTTT. V gene TRBV29-1 combines with J gene TRBJ1-1; TRBD1 aligns across 10 bases. Germline V CDR1 and CDR2: SQVTM, ANQGSEA. V shed 7 bases and J 4 bases; nucleotides not matched to a gene: 9. There are 14 residues in the CDR3.

The V call is TRBV4-1, the J call TRBJ1-2; 10 bases line up with TRBD1. The trim removed 4 bases at V and 4 bases at J, leaving 12 bases unmatched. Germline V lookup: CDR1 MGHRA, CDR2 YSYEKL. CDR3 length equals 17 residues. For the CDR3, the DNA is TGCGCCAGCAGCCCTCGGGGTGGGGACAGGGGACGCTATGGCTACACCTTC. Translation gives CASSPRGGDRGRYGYTF.

This clonotype was counted at least ten times. This CDR3 is CSATSGGEYEQYF. CDR3 coding DNA: TGCAGTGCCACGAGCGGTGGTGAATACGAGCAGTACTTC. The chain couples TRBV20-1 to TRBJ2-7; possible D gene TRBD2, 5 bases. Germline loops: CDR1 DFQATT, CDR2 SNEGSKA (reference sequence). V was trimmed by 6 bases and J by 4 bases, leaving 16 bases between them. CDR3 length: 13 amino acids.

This clonotype was found many times. The chain employs TRBV28 and TRBJ2-4, with TRBD2 matching 7 bases. With 6 bases clipped from V and 1 base from J, the junction kept 6 bases outside the gene matches. Germline CDR1 MDHEN, CDR2 SYDVKM. The CDR3 contains 15 residues. DNA of the CDR3: TGTGCCAGCAGCCCCAGGCGGGGGGCCAAAAACATTCAGTACTTC. Amino acids: CASSPRRGAKNIQYF.

This clonotype was counted between two and nine times. The gene calls are TRBV24-1 and TRBJ2-7, with D unresolved. CDR1 is KGHDR, CDR2 SFDVKD, per germline. CDR3 size: 11 residues. V gave up 3 bases and J gave up 3 bases, with 2 bases separating them. The CDR3 loop reads CATSDLYEQYF. CDR3 in DNA: TGTGCCACCAGTGATCTCTACGAGCAGTACTTC.

The genes are TRBV12-3 or TRBV12-4 and TRBJ2-7; D may match TRBD1 or TRBD2 (5 bases each). V lost 7 bases, J lost 7 bases, and 20 bases lay in between. CDR3 length equals 14 residues. The CDR3 nucleotides are TGTGCCAGCATTTTGACCGGGACGGGCGGGGAGCAGTACTTC. Residues: CASILTGTGGEQYF.

This clonotype was picked up a small number of times. The rearrangement uses TRBV28 and TRBJ2-3; D perhaps matches TRBD1 (6 bases). CDR3 length: 15 residues. Germline loops: CDR1 MDHEN, CDR2 SYDVKM. The V and J ends lost 2 bases and 2 bases respectively, with 11 bases between them. DNA for the CDR3: TGTGCCAGCAGTTTAAGAGGGGGTCCCACAGATACGCAGTATTTT. This codes for CASSLRGGPTDTQYF.

The chain has TRBV7-8 and TRBJ2-5, with 8 positions matching TRBD1. J gave up 1 base and V 5 bases, and 6 bases lay outside the gene matches. Germline-derived CDR1 and CDR2 are SGHVS and FQNEAQ. The CDR3 is 15 residues long. The CDR3 nucleotides are TGTGCCAGCAGCCCGCAGGGGGCCGGCCAAGAGACCCAGTACTTC. It specifies CASSPQGAGQETQYF.

DNA for the CDR3: TGTGCCAGCAGCCAACCGGGACAGGTAATTAAGTGGGAGCAGTTCTTC. Protein sequence: CASSQPGQVIKWEQFF. The chain couples TRBV4-2 to TRBJ2-1, with 8 bases aligning to TRBD1. The CDR3 is 16 residues long. Germline lookup yields CDR1 LGHNA and CDR2 YNFKEQ. V lost 2 bases, J lost 10 bases, and 13 bases stayed unmatched.

The V and J genes are TRBV6-5 and TRBJ1-3; D gene ambiguous. CDR1 and CDR2 from the germline V gene are MNHEY and SVGAGI. This CDR3 has 15 amino acids. Trimming cost V 2 bases and J 0 bases, with 8 bases left between them. The chain's CDR3 is CASSYNGVSGNTIYF. The CDR3 DNA follows: TGTGCCAGCAGTTACAATGGGGTCTCTGGAAACACCATATATTTT.

In its sample, this clonotype was seen a few times. This chain joins TRBV6-5 and TRBJ2-4; D may match TRBD1 or TRBD2 (6 bases each). The V gene's germline CDR1 is MNHEY and CDR2 SVGAGI. This CDR3 has 15 amino acids. Trimming cost V 2 bases and J 6 bases, with 14 bases left between them. The CDR3 protein is CASSYDWGAGNIQYF. The DNA of the CDR3 is TGTGCCAGCAGTTACGACTGGGGGGCCGGAAACATTCAGTACTTC.

Only a few counts were recorded for this clonotype. One end of the junction does not line up with germline, which may come from a read error. CDR3 residues: CASSKQGADERYF. As DNA, the CDR3 is TGTGCCAGCAGCAAACAGGGGGCCGACGAGCGGTACTTC. The rearrangement uses TRBV3-1 and TRBJ2-7, with 9 nucleotides matching TRBD1. The length of the CDR3 is 13 residues. Germline loops: CDR1 LGHDT, CDR2 YNNKEL (reference sequence).

This clonotype was observed many times. The rearrangement joins TRBV29-1 to TRBJ1-4; D is undetermined. This CDR3 is built from 10 residues. Germline values: CDR1 SQVTM, CDR2 ANQGSEA. V lost 6 bases and J 8 bases, leaving 7 bases between the germline ends. The CDR3 loop reads CSVGSEKLFF. CDR3 DNA: TGCAGCGTCGGAAGCGAAAAACTGTTTTTT.

J is TRBJ1-5 and V is TRBV27; possible D gene TRBD1, 6 bases. V dropped 4 bases and J dropped 6 bases, with 19 bases sitting between them. This CDR3 has 16 residues. Per the germline V gene, CDR1 is MNHEY and CDR2 is SMNVEV (reference sequence). In DNA, the CDR3 is TGTGCCAGCAGTTCGAGACAACAGGGAGGGAGTCAGCCCCAGCATTTT. Protein sequence: CASSSRQQGGSQPQHF.

The V and J genes are TRBV20-1 and TRBJ2-5; D perhaps matches TRBD2 (5 bases). V was cut by 6 bases and J by 7 bases, with 27 bases left in between. The CDR3 extends over 16 amino acids. Germline CDR1 reads DFQATT; CDR2 reads SNEGSKA (reference sequence). In DNA, the CDR3 is TGCAGTGCCCCCCGCAGAAGCGGCTCTCTCGGGGTGACCCAGTACTTC. It is translated as CSAPRRSGSLGVTQYF.

This clonotype has only a few counts. V is TRBV12-5 and J is TRBJ1-6; no clear D. This CDR3 has 14 residues. V gave up 6 bases and J gave up 13 bases, with 19 bases separating them. CDR1 is LGHNT, CDR2 FRNRAP, per germline. The CDR3 sequence: CASGFGQLLTPLHF. The CDR3 DNA sequence: TGTGCTAGTGGCTTCGGGCAGCTACTGACGCCCCTCCACTTT.

The sample holds many counts of this clonotype. The CDR3 nucleotides are TGTGCCAGCAGTTCCAATAGAGGGAACACTGAAGCTTTCTTT. Protein product: CASSSNRGNTEAFF. This sequence joins TRBV27 and TRBJ1-1, with unresolved D. Trimming removed 4 bases at V and 1 base at J, with 10 bases between. This CDR3 region has 14 residues. Germline V CDR1 and CDR2: MNHEY, SMNVEV (reference sequence).